This entry describes one T cell receptor beta chain. Its antigen remains unidentified. This sample is drawn from a study of resident and recirculating memory T cells in vitiligo. Study background: The samples were homogenized without cell sorting before genomic DNA extraction.

Study-level points and caveats: Sequences differed between biopsy sites and patients, suggesting private specificity.

V lost 0 bases to trimming and J lost 4 bases; unmatched junction nucleotides: 11. CDR1 is SGDLS and CDR2 is YYNGEE in the germline V gene. CDR3 length: 17 residues. Produced via immunoSEQ multiplex PCR; TCRdb's table is partial and in-frame only. The data contain roughly 80,000 clones, approximately 90% of them singletons. Sequencing used blood. This TCR was sampled from a male donor with vitiligo. The genes are TRBV9 and TRBJ2-5; 8 nucleotides align to TRBD2. The CDR3 loop reads CASSVAPGSGGSETQYF. The DNA of the CDR3 is TGTGCCAGCAGCGTAGCTCCTGGAAGCGGGGGTTCAGAGACCCAGTACTTC.